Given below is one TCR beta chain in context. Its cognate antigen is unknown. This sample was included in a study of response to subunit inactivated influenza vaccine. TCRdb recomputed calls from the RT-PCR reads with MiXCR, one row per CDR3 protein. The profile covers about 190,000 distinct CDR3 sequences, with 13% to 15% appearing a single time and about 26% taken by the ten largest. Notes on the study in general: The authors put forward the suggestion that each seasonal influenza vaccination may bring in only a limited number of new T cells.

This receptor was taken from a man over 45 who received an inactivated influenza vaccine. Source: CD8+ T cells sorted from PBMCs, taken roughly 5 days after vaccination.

The CDR3 sequence is CASSVGGTNYEQYF. CDR3 nucleotide sequence: TGTGCCAGCAGCGTAGGCGGGACCAACTACGAGCAGTACTTC. J is TRBJ2-7 and V is TRBV9, with D perhaps TRBD2 (6 bases). The germline V gene has CDR1 SGDLS and CDR2 YYNGEE. The CDR3 totals 14 residues. V was cut by 0 bases and J by 3 bases, with 10 bases left in between.